The entry below describes one T cell receptor beta chain. Those enrolled in Seattle joined during active infection and were followed longitudinally afterward. This entry is derived from a study of blood T cell repertoires in COVID-19. Turning to the study itself: There were acute and convalescent COVID-19 samples, and they came from the United States, Italy and Spain. PBMCs, B-cell-depleted T cells, or T cells provided the cDNA or gDNA that made up the material.

Germline CDR1 and CDR2: LNHNV and YYDKDF (reference sequence). Trimming took off 0 bases at V and 4 bases at J, with 9 bases between the two ends. CDR3 length: 14 residues. In the original analysis: Amplification with reference gene primers provided the estimates of nucleated cell counts. Here immunoSEQ multiplex PCR was the method, and the copy in TCRdb shows in-frame clones only, minus some. V, J and clone size were drawn from that table, and D and trimming were deduced from the DNA. This sample has approximately 500,000 clones; about 88% occur once, and the top ten carry about 1%. This sequence joins TRBV15 and TRBJ2-5; D gene ambiguous. The sequenced sample consisted of peripheral blood. The receptor comes from a man between 18 and 35 years old with COVID-19, enrolled during active disease. The CDR3 DNA reads TGTGCCACCAGCAGAGACCGAGGTGGAGAGACCCAGTACTTC. Protein: CATSRDRGGETQYF. Together with reference TRBV15 and TRBJ2-5, the CDR3 gives the full variable domain: DAMVIQNPRYQVTQFGKPVTLSCSQTLNHNVMYWYQQKSSQAPKLLFHYYDKDFNNEADTPDNFQSRRPNTSFCFLDIRSPGLGDTAMYLCATSRDRGGETQYFGPGTRLLVL.